These T cell receptor beta chains were read from a single sample in a study of shared clonotypes between healthy human individuals. TCRdb's copy holds only in-frame clones and misses some; the assay was immunoSEQ multiplex PCR. The table includes some 500,000 clones, less than 96% detected once. The sequenced sample was naive CD4+ T cells sorted from blood. The receptors derive from a woman in her 30s in good health. Both conserved end residues are part of each CDR3. A D gene is named only where the DNA matches it firmly. A clone size is listed for some rows: how often the clone was seen (once, few, many), or a class if it is expanded.

size: -; D: TRBD2; J: TRBJ2-5; V: TRBV7-3; DNA: TGTGCCAGCAGCTTAGCGGGAGGGGGAGAGACCCAGTACTTC; CDR3: CASSLAGGGETQYF
size: once; D: TRBD2; J: TRBJ2-4; V: TRBV4-1; DNA: TGCGCCAGCAGCCAAGATCGAAGCGGGAGGAGGAGGAACATTCAGTACTTC; CDR3: CASSQDRSGRRRNIQYF
size: -; D: -; J: TRBJ1-2; V: TRBV5-4; DNA: TGTGCCAGCAGCTTTGACGGGTTCTATGGCTACACCTTC; CDR3: CASSFDGFYGYTF
size: -; D: -; J: TRBJ1-2; V: TRBV28; DNA: TGTGCCAGCAAGGACCGTGGGGGTAATAACTATGGCTACACCTTC; CDR3: CASKDRGGNNYGYTF
size: -; D: TRBD2; J: TRBJ2-1; V: TRBV2; DNA: TGTGCCAGCACCCGGGAGTCCGCTAGCGGAGCCAATGAGCAGTTCTTC; CDR3: CASTRESASGANEQFF
size: -; D: TRBD2; J: TRBJ2-3; V: TRBV19; DNA: TGTGCCAGTAGTATAGCACTAGCGGGAGTCGGCACAGATACGCAGTATTTT; CDR3: CASSIALAGVGTDTQYF
size: -; D: TRBD2; J: TRBJ2-3; V: TRBV10-3; DNA: TGTGCCATCAGGATAGCGGGAGGCGGGGGAGATACGCAGTATTTT; CDR3: CAIRIAGGGGDTQYF
size: -; D: TRBD1; J: TRBJ1-5; V: TRBV5-6; DNA: TGTGCCAGCAGCCTGACAGGGGTCAGTCAGCCCCAGCATTTT; CDR3: CASSLTGVSQPQHF
size: -; D: -; J: TRBJ2-2; V: TRBV29-1; DNA: TGCAGCGCGGGGCGGGGTAACACCGGGGAGCTGTTTTTT; CDR3: CSAGRGNTGELFF
size: -; D: -; J: TRBJ2-7; V: TRBV29-1; DNA: TGCAGCGTTGGCAGGGCTTCGGGCGAGCAGTACTTC; CDR3: CSVGRASGEQYF
size: -; D: TRBD1; J: TRBJ2-7; V: TRBV11-2; DNA: TGTGCCAGCAGCGATCGGGACAGGGGTGGAGAGCAGTACTTC; CDR3: CASSDRDRGGEQYF
size: -; D: TRBD1; J: TRBJ2-5; V: TRBV6-1; DNA: TGTGCCAGCGAACAGGGGGCGGTTGGAGAGACCCAGTACTTC; CDR3: CASEQGAVGETQYF
size: -; D: -; J: TRBJ2-5; V: TRBV18; DNA: TGTGCCAGCTCACCGGGGGAGACCCAGTACTTC; CDR3: CASSPGETQYF
size: -; D: -; J: TRBJ2-7; V: TRBV28; DNA: TGTGCCAGCAGTTTATACGACTACGAGCAGTACTTC; CDR3: CASSLYDYEQYF